This T cell receptor (beta chain) was recorded in a study of T-cell reconstitution after alpha-beta-depleted transplantation in children. Study-level points and caveats: The origin of high day-60 TCRbeta diversity in some patients lay in surviving recipient T cells and thymic progenitors. Several hundred graft clones that had expanded were reportedly the source of alpha-beta T cells about two months after transplant. Most T-cell counts and diversity one year after the transplant came from T cells that were newly produced.

Preparation of the TCRbeta library used unique molecular identifiers. TCRdb processed the PCR reads anew with MiXCR; each CDR3 protein has one entry. Among fewer than 20,000 distinct CDR3 sequences listed, around 5.1% were seen once. By sample share, this clonotype is medium-sized (0.01 to 0.1%). As yet, its antigen is unknown. The V end was cut by 8 bases, the J end by 5 bases, with 10 bases between. The germline CDR1 and CDR2 sequences are DFQATT and SNEGSKA (reference sequence). The CDR3 covers 11 residues. The TCR was taken from a boy between 10 and 17 years old with acute lymphoblastic leukemia, due to receive a stem cell transplant. The specimen comprised PBMCs, sampled before TCRalphabeta/CD19-depleted stem cell transplant. The chain employs TRBV20-1 and TRBJ2-1, with D unclear. CDR3 sequence (DNA): TGCAGTCCTGACGCGGACAATGAGCAGTTCTTC. This sequence encodes CSPDADNEQFF.